The entry that follows covers one T cell receptor beta chain sequence. Its antigen remains unknown. This entry belongs to a study of T cell responses to AZD1222 COVID-19 vaccine. Sequencing was performed with immunoSEQ multiplex PCR; in TCRdb, only in-frame clones are kept and a portion is missing. The sample includes 130,000 to 150,000 clones, over 80% of them seen just once. Pooled samples include second doses given at about 4 or 12 weeks. Study results and caveats: Most donors were white British, females outnumbered males, and clonal diversity was possibly underestimated. Regions 160-218 and 743-854 dominated among vaccine-associated CD4 TCRs spanning spike. Spike-specific TCR breadth and depth rose after two AZD1222 doses.

Germline CDR1 MGHRA, CDR2 YSYEKL. The CDR3 is made up of 16 amino acids. V was pared by 3 bases and J by 0 bases, with 12 bases between. The origin of this receptor is an adult who received the AZD1222 COVID-19 vaccine. The chain couples TRBV4-1 to TRBJ1-3; TRBD1 is a possible D gene (5 bases). Material: peripheral blood, obtained 28 days after the second AZD1222 dose. The CDR3 sequence is CASSQPRADSGNTIYF. The CDR3 region has the DNA TGCGCCAGCAGCCAGCCCAGGGCAGACTCTGGAAACACCATATATTTT.